This TCR beta chain was sequenced for a study of blood T cell repertoires in COVID-19. Across the whole study: Sources were T cells, B-cell-depleted T cells, or PBMCs; the material itself was cDNA or gDNA.

In the original workflow: For nucleated cells, counts were estimated from reference gene primer amplification. Clones were sequenced by immunoSEQ multiplex PCR, and TCRdb holds only the in-frame ones, with some missing. V, J and clone size are those of that table, while D and trimming were read from the DNA. The data show about 150,000 clones, more than 80% seen once. CDR3 length: 18 amino acids. Source material: peripheral blood. The clonotype originates from a woman aged 35 to 49 with acute or convalescent COVID-19. The genes are TRBV21-1 and TRBJ1-2; the DNA was not used to check the table's D call, TRBD1. TRBV21-1 is a documented pseudogene. In nucleotides, the CDR3 is TGTGCCAGCAGCACTAGGACCGGTACAGGGAAACCCAACTATGGCTACACCTTC. It codes for CASSTRTGTGKPNYGYTF.